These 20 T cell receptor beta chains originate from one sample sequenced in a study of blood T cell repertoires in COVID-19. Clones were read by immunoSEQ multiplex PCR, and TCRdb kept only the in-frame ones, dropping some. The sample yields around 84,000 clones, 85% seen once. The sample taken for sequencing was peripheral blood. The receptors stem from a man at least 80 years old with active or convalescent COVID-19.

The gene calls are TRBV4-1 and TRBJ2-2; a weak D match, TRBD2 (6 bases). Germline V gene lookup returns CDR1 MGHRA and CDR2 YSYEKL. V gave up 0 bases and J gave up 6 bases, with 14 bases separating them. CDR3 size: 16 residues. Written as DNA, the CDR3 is TGCGCCAGCAGCCAAGAGTCGGGACTTCTCTCCGGGGAGCTGTTTTTT. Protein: CASSQESGLLSGELFF.

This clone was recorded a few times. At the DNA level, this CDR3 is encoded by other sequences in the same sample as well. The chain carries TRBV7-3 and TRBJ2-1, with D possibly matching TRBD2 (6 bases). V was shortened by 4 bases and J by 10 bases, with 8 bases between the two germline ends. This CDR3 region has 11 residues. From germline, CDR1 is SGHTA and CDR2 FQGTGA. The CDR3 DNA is TGTGCCAGCAGCTCTGGAGGGGAGCAGTTCTTC. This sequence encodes CASSSGGEQFF.

The CDR3 here is CASSFGDSPSYGYTF. The CDR3 coding sequence is TGTGCCAGCAGCTTCGGGGACAGCCCTTCCTATGGCTACACCTTC. The rearrangement uses TRBV11-3 and TRBJ1-2; 7 nucleotides align to TRBD1. The length of the CDR3 is 15 residues. CDR1 and CDR2 (germline): SGHNT, YENEEA. J gave up 4 bases and V 3 bases, and 8 bases lay outside the gene matches.

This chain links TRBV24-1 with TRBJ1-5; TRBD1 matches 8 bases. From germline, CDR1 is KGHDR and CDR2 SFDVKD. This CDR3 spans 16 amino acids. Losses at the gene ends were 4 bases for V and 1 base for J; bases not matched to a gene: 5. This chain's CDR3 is CATSDPDRESNQPQHF. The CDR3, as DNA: TGTGCCACCAGTGACCCGGACAGGGAAAGCAATCAGCCCCAGCATTTT.

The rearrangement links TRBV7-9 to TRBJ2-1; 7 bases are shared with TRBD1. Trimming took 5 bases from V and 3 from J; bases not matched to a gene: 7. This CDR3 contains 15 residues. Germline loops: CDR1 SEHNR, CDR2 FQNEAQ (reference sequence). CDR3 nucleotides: TGTGCCAGCAGCCCAGGGACAGACAGCTACAATGAGCAGTTCTTC. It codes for CASSPGTDSYNEQFF.

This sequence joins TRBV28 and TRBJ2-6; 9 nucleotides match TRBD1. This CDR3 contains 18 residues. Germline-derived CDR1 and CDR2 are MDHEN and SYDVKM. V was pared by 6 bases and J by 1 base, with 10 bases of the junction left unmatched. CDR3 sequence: CASSNTDRGSSGANVLTF. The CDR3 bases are TGTGCCAGCAGCAACACGGACAGGGGATCTTCTGGGGCCAACGTCCTGACTTTC.

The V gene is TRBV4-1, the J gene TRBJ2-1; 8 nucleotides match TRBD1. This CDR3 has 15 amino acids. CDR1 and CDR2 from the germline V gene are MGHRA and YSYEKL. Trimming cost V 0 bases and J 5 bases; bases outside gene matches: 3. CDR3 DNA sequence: TGCGCCAGCAGCCAAGAAGGGACAGGAGACAATGAGCAGTTCTTC. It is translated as CASSQEGTGDNEQFF.

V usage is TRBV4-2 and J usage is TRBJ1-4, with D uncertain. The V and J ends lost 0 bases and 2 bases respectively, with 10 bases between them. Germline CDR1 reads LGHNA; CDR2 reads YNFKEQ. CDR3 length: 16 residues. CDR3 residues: CASSQDFGVTNEKLFF. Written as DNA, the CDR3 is TGTGCCAGCAGCCAAGATTTCGGGGTGACTAATGAAAAACTGTTTTTT.

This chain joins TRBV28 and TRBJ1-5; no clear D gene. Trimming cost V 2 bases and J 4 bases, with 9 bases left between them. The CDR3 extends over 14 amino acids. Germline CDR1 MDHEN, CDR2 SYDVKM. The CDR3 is CASSLDASNQPQHF. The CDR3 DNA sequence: TGTGCCAGCAGTTTAGATGCGAGTAATCAGCCCCAGCATTTT.

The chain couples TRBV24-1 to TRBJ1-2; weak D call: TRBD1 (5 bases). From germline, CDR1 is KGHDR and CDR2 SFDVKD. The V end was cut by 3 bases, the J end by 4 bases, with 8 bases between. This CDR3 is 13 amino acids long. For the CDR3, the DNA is TGTGCCACCAGTGATGGCAGGGCCTATGGCTACACCTTC. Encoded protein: CATSDGRAYGYTF.

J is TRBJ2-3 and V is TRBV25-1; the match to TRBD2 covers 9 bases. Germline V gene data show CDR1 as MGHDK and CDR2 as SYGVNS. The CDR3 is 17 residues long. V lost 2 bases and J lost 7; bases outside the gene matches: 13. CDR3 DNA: TGTGCCAGCAGTGAAACCTGGAGGGATAGCGGGAGTCATACGCAGTATTTT. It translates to CASSETWRDSGSHTQYF.

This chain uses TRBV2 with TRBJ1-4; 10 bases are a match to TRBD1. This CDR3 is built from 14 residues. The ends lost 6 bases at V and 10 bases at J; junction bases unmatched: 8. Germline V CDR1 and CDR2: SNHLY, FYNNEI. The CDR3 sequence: CASSPRQGARKLFF. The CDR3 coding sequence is TGTGCCAGCAGCCCGAGACAGGGGGCCCGAAAACTGTTTTTT.

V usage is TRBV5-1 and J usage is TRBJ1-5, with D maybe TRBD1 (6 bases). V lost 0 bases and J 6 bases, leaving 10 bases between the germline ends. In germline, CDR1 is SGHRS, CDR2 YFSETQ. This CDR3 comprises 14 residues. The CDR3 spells CASSLDPGVQPQHF. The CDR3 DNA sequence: TGCGCCAGCAGCTTGGACCCAGGGGTTCAGCCCCAGCATTTT.

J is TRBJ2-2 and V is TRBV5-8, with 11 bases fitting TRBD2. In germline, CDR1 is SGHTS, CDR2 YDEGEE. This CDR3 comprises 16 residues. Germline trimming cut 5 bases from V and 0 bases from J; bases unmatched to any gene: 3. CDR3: CASRTSGASNTGELFF. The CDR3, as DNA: TGTGCCAGCAGGACTAGCGGGGCCTCGAACACCGGGGAGCTGTTTTTT.

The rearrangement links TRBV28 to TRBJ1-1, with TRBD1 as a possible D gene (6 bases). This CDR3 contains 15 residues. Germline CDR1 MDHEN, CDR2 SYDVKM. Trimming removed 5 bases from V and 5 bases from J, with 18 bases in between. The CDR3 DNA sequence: TGTGCCAGCAGTCCTTACCCAGGGGTCGAGACTGAAGCTTTCTTT. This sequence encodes CASSPYPGVETEAFF.

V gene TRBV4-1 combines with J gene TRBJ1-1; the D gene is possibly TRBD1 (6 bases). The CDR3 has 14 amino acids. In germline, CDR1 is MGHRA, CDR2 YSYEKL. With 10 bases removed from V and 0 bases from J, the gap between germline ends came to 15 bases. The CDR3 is CATGQIGMNTEAFF. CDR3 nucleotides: TGCGCCACCGGACAGATTGGAATGAACACTGAAGCTTTCTTT.

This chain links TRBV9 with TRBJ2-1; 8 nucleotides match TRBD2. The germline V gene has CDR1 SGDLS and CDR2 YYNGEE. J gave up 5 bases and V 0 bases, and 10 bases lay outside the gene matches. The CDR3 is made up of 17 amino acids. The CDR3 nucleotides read TGTGCCAGCAGCGTAGATCCAGCGGGGGCCTACAACAATGAGCAGTTCTTC. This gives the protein CASSVDPAGAYNNEQFF.

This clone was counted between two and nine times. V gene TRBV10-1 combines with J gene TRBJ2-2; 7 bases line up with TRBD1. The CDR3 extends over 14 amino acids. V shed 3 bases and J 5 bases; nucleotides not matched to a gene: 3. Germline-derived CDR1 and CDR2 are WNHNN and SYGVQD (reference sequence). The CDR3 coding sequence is TGCGCCAGCAGTGATAGGGGGCGAACCGGGGAGCTGTTTTTT. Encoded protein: CASSDRGRTGELFF.

The CDR3 loop reads CASSSTPQGTGELFF. As DNA, the CDR3 is TGTGCCAGCAGCTCGACCCCACAGGGGACCGGGGAGCTGTTTTTT. The chain joins TRBV7-3 to TRBJ2-2; TRBD1 matches at 7 bases. Trimming at V came to 4 bases and at J to 5 bases, leaving 7 bases not matched to a gene. This CDR3 region has 15 residues. Germline assignment: CDR1 SGHTA and CDR2 FQGTGA.

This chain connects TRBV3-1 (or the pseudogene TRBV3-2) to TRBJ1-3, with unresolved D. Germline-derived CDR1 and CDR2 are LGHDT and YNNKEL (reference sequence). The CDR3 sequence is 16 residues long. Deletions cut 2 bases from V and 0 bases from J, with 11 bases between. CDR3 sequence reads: CASSQWRVPSGNTIYF. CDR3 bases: TGTGCCAGCAGCCAATGGAGGGTCCCCTCTGGAAACACCATATATTTT.